Sequencing of this T cell receptor (beta chain) was carried out in a study of T cells in Graves' hyperthyroidism and ophthalmopathy. This CDR3 has 19 residues. CDR1 SNHLY and CDR2 FYNNEI come from the germline V gene. V dropped 5 bases and J dropped 4; count of bases not matched to a gene: 19. TCR beta CDR3 sequences were amplified from RNA transcripts. HTBI primers were used for first-round RT-PCR of the TCR CDR3. Via MiXCR, TCRdb re-called the multiplex PCR reads, giving one row per CDR3 protein. The data show around 600,000 distinct CDR3 sequences, with approximately 14% seen just once and under 8% held by the top ten. Many counts were recorded for this clonotype.

The rearrangement links TRBV2 to TRBJ1-2; 10 bases map to TRBD1. The source of this sequence is a woman between 25 and 40 years old with Graves' hyperthyroidism. The sample comprised blood. CDR3 residues: CASSHRTTTGTGDLYGYTF. In DNA form, the CDR3 reads TGTGCCAGCAGTCACCGTACTACCACAGGGACAGGGGACCTCTATGGCTACACCTTC.